The rows below give T cell receptor beta chains drawn from one sample of a study of T cells after yellow fever vaccination. Each CDR3 protein gets one entry after TCRdb re-called the 5' RACE reads with MiXCR. This sample has 30,000 to 40,000 distinct CDR3 sequences; 6.5% to 8.5% occur once, and the top ten carry under 25%. This sample comprised PBMCs, either bulk or a sorted T-cell subset (CD4+, CD8+, memory, or dextramer-sorted; not recorded which), obtained on the day of the first yellow fever vaccination. Receptor source: a man aged 18 to 30 who received the YFV17D yellow fever vaccine. Each CDR3 is given with its conserved first and last residue. The order of the fields is CDR3 protein, CDR3 DNA, D gene, V gene, clone size, J gene. D genes are given only for firm matches. A row's size may be missing; if present it is once, few, many or a size class.

CAWSKGLGADTQYF TGTGCCTGGAGTAAGGGACTTGGGGCAGATACGCAGTATTTT NA TRBV30 few TRBJ2-3
CSAGPRANSPLHF TGCAGTGCTGGACCCAGGGCCAATTCACCCCTCCACTTT NA TRBV20-1 NA TRBJ1-6
CSAPSPRDGPNIQYF TGCAGTGCTCCCTCTCCCCGTGATGGGCCAAACATTCAGTACTTC NA TRBV20-1 NA TRBJ2-4
CASSPRTSGASTDTQYF TGTGCCAGCAGCCCAAGGACTAGCGGGGCTAGCACAGATACGCAGTATTTT TRBD2 TRBV7-2 medium-sized TRBJ2-3
CASSLGGLLQETQYF TGTGCCAGCAGCTTGGGGGGACTACTACAAGAGACCCAGTACTTC TRBD2 TRBV5-5 many TRBJ2-5
CARSSGLVREGNQPQHF TGTGCCAGGAGCTCCGGCCTGGTCAGGGAAGGCAATCAGCCCCAGCATTTT NA TRBV7-1 NA TRBJ1-5
CATSVLGYGYTF TGTGCCACCAGTGTTCTTGGGTACGGCTACACCTTC NA TRBV24-1 many TRBJ1-2
CASSRPGAKNSPLHF TGTGCCAGCAGCCGCCCGGGGGCTAAAAATTCACCCCTCCACTTT NA TRBV7-9 few TRBJ1-6
CASSYLRLENTEAFF TGTGCCAGCAGCTATCTTAGGTTGGAGAACACTGAAGCTTTCTTT NA TRBV7-2 few TRBJ1-1
CASSEQLETQYF TGTGCCAGCAGTGAACAACTGGAGACCCAGTACTTC NA TRBV6-1 NA TRBJ2-5
CSVEGVRREPQETQYF TGCAGCGTTGAAGGGGTTCGTCGGGAACCCCAAGAGACCCAGTACTTC NA TRBV29-1 many TRBJ2-5
CASSPAREGGGSDTQYF TGTGCCAGCAGCCCGGCTCGAGAGGGGGGAGGTTCAGATACGCAGTATTTT NA TRBV6-1 NA TRBJ2-3